These T cell receptor beta chains were read from a single sample in a study of cytomegalovirus exposure and HLA in healthy donors. Method: immunoSEQ multiplex PCR; TCRdb's copy keeps in-frame clones and lacks some. The sample lists a few hundred thousand clones; 80% to 95% were seen once. Material for sequencing was PBMCs. The receptors derive from a girl aged 2-10 years in good health and CMV-seronegative. CDR3s include the opening cysteine and the closing phenylalanine or tryptophan. A D gene is named only where the DNA matches it firmly. Expanded clones are given a class, and other clones once, few, many or no size at all.

>TRBV27|-|TRBJ1-1|14|-
TGTGCCAGCAGTTTAACGACAGGGAACACTGAAGCTTTCTTT
CASSLTTGNTEAFF
>TRBV2|-|TRBJ2-1|15|TRBD2
TGTGCCAGCAGCCCCCCGGCGGGGGCCTACAATGAGCAGTTCTTC
CASSPPAGAYNEQFF
>TRBV5-1|-|TRBJ2-1|20|TRBD2
TGCGCCAGCAGCTGGGGACTAGCGGGAATAGCCCTAGCGTCCTACAATGAGCAGTTCTTC
CASSWGLAGIALASYNEQFF
>TRBV5-1|few|TRBJ2-2|13|-
TGCGCCAGCAGCCCAGGGGTGACCGGGGAGCTGTTTTTT
CASSPGVTGELFF
>TRBV5-1|once|TRBJ2-1|17|TRBD2
TGCGCCAGCAGCGGGACTAGCGGGAGTGCGGCTTACAATGAGCAGTTCTTC
CASSGTSGSAAYNEQFF
>TRBV10-3|once|TRBJ2-7|14|-
TGTGCCATCTCTGAAAGTCTGAGCTCCTACGAGCAGTACTTC
CAISESLSSYEQYF
>TRBV5-1|-|TRBJ1-1|15|TRBD1
TGCGCCAGCAGCTTACACGGACAGGGGGCCACTGAAGCTTTCTTT
CASSLHGQGATEAFF
>TRBV30|few|TRBJ1-2|11|-
TGTGCCTGGCAGGGAATTGGGGGCTACACCTTC
CAWQGIGGYTF
>TRBV11-1|-|TRBJ2-5|16|TRBD2
TGTGCCAGCAGCTCAGGCCCCGGTAGCGGGAAAGAGACCCAGTACTTC
CASSSGPGSGKETQYF
>TRBV4-1|-|TRBJ2-7|15|TRBD1
TGCGCCAGCAGCCAAGGGGACAGGGGGGTCTACGAGCAGTACTTC
CASSQGDRGVYEQYF
>TRBV7-9|-|TRBJ2-7|17|-
TGTGCCAGCAGCTCTAGGGGGGACAGCCTCCTTACCTACGAGCAGTACTTC
CASSSRGDSLLTYEQYF
>TRBV28|-|TRBJ1-1|15|TRBD1
TGTGCCAGCAGGGGACTTGGGACAGGAGGAACTGAAGCTTTCTTT
CASRGLGTGGTEAFF
>TRBV7-6|once|TRBJ2-7|18|-
TGTGCCAGCAGCTTAAGCCGGCCCCTTCAGGGACATCGGTACGAGCAGTACTTC
CASSLSRPLQGHRYEQYF
>TRBV5-6|-|TRBJ1-2|15|TRBD1
TGTGCCAGCAGCTTCGGGACAGGGAATAACCATGGCTACACCTTC
CASSFGTGNNHGYTF
>TRBV2|-|TRBJ1-4|17|TRBD1
TGTGCCAGCAGAGCCCCGGGACAGAAGCCAGTAGGTGAAAAACTGTTTTTT
CASRAPGQKPVGEKLFF
>TRBV4-1|-|TRBJ1-2|14|TRBD1
TGCGCCAGCAGTCGGGACAGGACTAACTATGGCTACACCTTC
CASSRDRTNYGYTF
>TRBV7-6|once|TRBJ2-3|15|-
TGTGCCAGCAGCTTGGGCGGGGCTAGCACAGATACGCAGTATTTT
CASSLGGASTDTQYF
>TRBV7-9|-|TRBJ2-7|14|TRBD1
TGTGCCAGCAGCGGTCCGGGACAGGTCTACGAGCAGTACTTC
CASSGPGQVYEQYF
>TRBV5-1|-|TRBJ1-2|12|-
TGCGCCAGCAGCTTGACGGGAGGCGGCTACACCTTC
CASSLTGGGYTF
>TRBV5-1|once|TRBJ2-2|18|TRBD2
TGCGCCAGCAGCTTGGTACCCCCTGGGGGACTAAACACCGGGGAGCTGTTTTTT
CASSLVPPGGLNTGELFF
>TRBV5-1|once|TRBJ2-3|17|TRBD2
TGCGCCAGCAGCCTCGGACTAGCGGGTGCTAGCACAGATACGCAGTATTTT
CASSLGLAGASTDTQYF
>TRBV7-6|-|TRBJ1-4|14|-
TGTGCCAGCAGCTTAGCGGGCTTCGATGAAAAACTGTTTTTT
CASSLAGFDEKLFF
>TRBV5-1|once|TRBJ2-3|16|TRBD2
TGCGCCAGCACCCCCCTTTCAGCGGGGAAATCAGATACGCAGTATTTT
CASTPLSAGKSDTQYF
>TRBV6-5|-|TRBJ1-2|13|-
TGTGCCAGCAGTTACTCCAGGGCAGGGGGCTACACCTTC
CASSYSRAGGYTF
>TRBV6-6|-|TRBJ1-1|15|-
TGTGCCAGCAGTCAAGGCGTGGGCCTGAACACTGAAGCTTTCTTT
CASSQGVGLNTEAFF
>TRBV29-1|-|TRBJ2-7|12|TRBD1
TGCAGCGTATTTACAGGGGACTACGAGCAGTACTTC
CSVFTGDYEQYF
>TRBV4-1|-|TRBJ1-2|14|-
TGCGCCAGCAGCCAAGGGGGCCCGGACTATGGCTACACCTTC
CASSQGGPDYGYTF
>TRBV7-2|-|TRBJ1-1|16|-
TGTGCCAGCAGCGCGCACAGGGCCCCTCCGAACACTGAAGCTTTCTTT
CASSAHRAPPNTEAFF
>TRBV30|-|TRBJ2-5|15|TRBD1
TGTGCCTGGAGTGTACGCCAGGGGGCTGGAGAGACCCAGTACTTC
CAWSVRQGAGETQYF
>TRBV13|-|TRBJ2-2|17|-
TGTGCCAGCAGCTTAGGTAGAGTCCGGCGGGTTGGCGGGGAGCTGTTTTTT
CASSLGRVRRVGGELFF
>TRBV13|-|TRBJ2-7|15|TRBD1
TGTGCCAGCAGCTTTACAGGGGGGAGCTCCTACGAGCAGTACTTC
CASSFTGGSSYEQYF
>TRBV30|-|TRBJ2-1|12|TRBD2
TGTGCCTGGAGTTCCGGCGGGGGGTTACAGTTCTTC
CAWSSGGGLQFF